Listed here are 31 T cell receptor beta chains from one sample, sequenced in a study of Graves' ophthalmopathy and Graves' hyperthyroidism. As the template, RNA transcripts were used to amplify TCR beta CDR3 regions. A first-round RT-PCR used HTBI primers, followed by a second-round multiplex PCR. MiXCR, applied by TCRdb to the multiplex PCR reads, yields one record per CDR3 protein. The data hold approximately 640,000 distinct CDR3 sequences, with about two fifths observed a single time. The specimen was peripheral blood. The receptors stem from an adult man with Graves' ophthalmopathy.

The V call is TRBV25-1, the J call TRBJ1-1; 7 bases are a match to TRBD1. The germline CDR1 and CDR2 sequences are MGHDK and SYGVNS. Trimming cost V 3 bases and J 5 bases; bases outside gene matches: 9. The CDR3 length is 15 residues. This CDR3 is CASSDRTGESTEAFF. The CDR3 DNA is TGTGCCAGCAGTGATCGGACAGGAGAGTCGACTGAAGCTTTCTTT.

Ten or more counts support this clonotype. This chain uses TRBV10-3 with TRBJ2-5, with TRBD1 matching 7 bases. Germline lookup yields CDR1 ENHRY and CDR2 SYGVKD. This CDR3 contains 14 residues. The V and J ends lost 10 bases and 1 base, in that order; junction bases with no gene match: 9. The CDR3 here is CARGPDRTQETQYF. For the CDR3, the DNA is TGTGCCAGGGGACCGGACAGGACCCAAGAGACCCAGTACTTC.

This clonotype has a single count. Since a much larger clone is just one base distant, this may be a read error. The chain uses TRBV9 and TRBJ2-6, with D possibly TRBD1 on 6 matching bases. V was shortened by 2 bases and J by 3 bases, with 9 bases between the two germline ends. CDR3 size: 15 residues. CDR1 is SGDLS and CDR2 is YYNGEE in the germline V gene. Here the CDR3 DNA reads TGTGCCAGCAGCGTTTCAGGGGATGGGGCCAACGTCCTGACTTTC. Its protein is CASSVSGDGANVLTF.

This clonotype occurred many times. The V and J genes are TRBV9 and TRBJ2-5; 8 bases align to TRBD1. Germline CDR1 SGDLS, CDR2 YYNGEE. CDR3 length equals 14 residues. Trimming removed 4 bases from V and 2 bases from J; junction bases left unmatched: 4. The CDR3 DNA is TGTGCCAGCAGCACACGACAGGGGCAAGAGACCCAGTACTTC. It encodes CASSTRQGQETQYF.

This clonotype was counted ten times or more. The chain has TRBV4-1 and TRBJ2-7; D is possibly TRBD1 (5 bases). This CDR3 has 14 amino acids. Germline CDR1 reads MGHRA; CDR2 reads YSYEKL. V was pared by 1 base and J by 6 bases, with 13 bases between. The CDR3 here is CASSQATAVGEQYF. The CDR3 DNA reads TGCGCCAGCAGCCAAGCGACAGCAGTTGGCGAGCAGTACTTC.

The rearrangement uses TRBV25-1 and TRBJ1-1, with D possibly TRBD1 on 6 matching bases. Per the germline V gene, CDR1 is MGHDK and CDR2 is SYGVNS. The CDR3 extends over 14 amino acids. Between the trimmed V and J ends, which lost 1 base and 11 bases, there was a span of 17 bases. The CDR3 reads CASSEFGDIGMAFF. The CDR3 bases are TGTGCCAGCAGTGAATTCGGGGACATTGGTATGGCTTTCTTT.

This clonotype has a handful of counts. CDR3 in amino acids: CASKPESGGTYGYTF. For the CDR3, the DNA is TGTGCCAGCAAGCCCGAGTCAGGGGGTACCTATGGCTACACCTTC. The chain uses TRBV12-3 or TRBV12-4 and TRBJ1-2; 7 nucleotides agree with TRBD1. Germline trimming cut 7 bases from V and 4 bases from J; bases unmatched to any gene: 12. The CDR3 extends over 15 amino acids.

This clonotype was detected many times. V gene TRBV7-2 combines with J gene TRBJ2-5; D unresolved. V was trimmed by 3 bases and J by 2 bases, leaving 10 bases between them. Germline V gene data show CDR1 as SGHTA and CDR2 as FQGNSA. The CDR3 runs 14 residues. CDR3 loop: CASSFDFPQETQYF. The CDR3 DNA reads TGTGCCAGCAGCTTTGACTTCCCTCAAGAGACCCAGTACTTC. The full variable domain, rest sourced from reference TRBV7-2 and TRBJ2-5, is GAGVSQSPSNKVTEKGKDVELRCDPISGHTALYWYRQSLGQGLEFLIYFQGNSAPDKSGLPSDRFSAERTGGSVSTLTIQRTQQEDSAVYLCASSFDFPQETQYFGPGTRLLVL.

This clonotype was detected many times. V is TRBV10-3 and J is TRBJ1-5; D uncertain. Trimming left V 10 bases short and J 0 bases short, with 16 bases between. CDR1 is ENHRY and CDR2 is SYGVKD in the germline V gene. CDR3 length: 15 residues. CDR3 coding DNA: TGTGCCAGCGGACTGACGGAATATAGCAATCAGCCCCAGCATTTT. It specifies CASGLTEYSNQPQHF.

V and J are TRBV28 and TRBJ2-7; D is undetermined. The CDR3 is made up of 12 amino acids. Deletions cut 6 bases from V and 5 bases from J, with 11 bases between. Germline V gives CDR1 MDHEN, CDR2 SYDVKM. As DNA, the CDR3 is TGTGCCAGCAGACCCTTGGCCAACGAGCAGTACTTC. This encodes CASRPLANEQYF.

In the case of this clonotype: A much larger clone sits a single nucleotide away, making a read error possible. The chain carries TRBV9 and TRBJ2-7; 9 bases line up with TRBD1. Germline V gene lookup returns CDR1 SGDLS and CDR2 YYNGEE. Germline trimming cut 6 bases from V and 6 bases from J; bases unmatched to any gene: 10. This CDR3 is 14 amino acids long. CDR3 sequence (DNA): TGTGCCAGCACCGGGGACAGGGAAAGGGGCGAGCAGTACTTC. Amino acids: CASTGDRERGEQYF.

The sample holds a few counts of this clonotype. The chain combines TRBV10-3 with TRBJ1-6, with 7 bases aligning to TRBD1. V dropped 10 bases and J dropped 13; count of bases not matched to a gene: 16. The CDR3 is 14 residues long. Germline CDR1 ENHRY, CDR2 SYGVKD. The CDR3 nucleotides read TGTGCCAGCGGAGAACGGGACAGCCTCGATCCCCTCCACTTT. Translated: CASGERDSLDPLHF.

This clonotype was detected ten times or more. The V and J genes are TRBV2 and TRBJ2-5, with 11 positions matching TRBD2. Germline V gene lookup returns CDR1 SNHLY and CDR2 FYNNEI. The V segment lost 9 bases and the J segment 5 bases; nucleotides outside the gene matches: 5. The CDR3 has 13 residues. CDR3 coding DNA: TGTGCCAGTAATAGCGGGGGGGCCGAGACCCAGTACTTC. Protein sequence: CASNSGGAETQYF.

This clonotype was detected a few times. V gene TRBV29-1 combines with J gene TRBJ2-7; TRBD2 matches at 9 bases. Unmatched junction bases numbered 9, after V lost 4 bases and J lost 11 bases. The CDR3 contains 12 residues. CDR1 and CDR2 (germline): SQVTM, ANQGSEA. CDR3 nucleotides: TGCAGCGTTGGAAGGGAGGCTAGCGGGGAGTACTTC. Amino acid sequence: CSVGREASGEYF.

This clonotype was recorded at least ten times. The chain's CDR3 is CASSQEGDEPNEKLFF. As DNA, the CDR3 is TGCGCCAGCAGCCAAGAGGGGGACGAACCCAATGAAAAACTGTTTTTT. The V call is TRBV4-1, the J call TRBJ1-4; possible D gene TRBD1, 5 bases. Germline V gene sequence: CDR1 MGHRA, CDR2 YSYEKL. V gave up 0 bases and J gave up 5 bases, with 13 bases separating them. The CDR3 consists of 16 residues.

The sample holds many counts of this clonotype. The rearrangement links TRBV7-3 to TRBJ2-6, with D perhaps matching TRBD1 or TRBD2 (6 bases each). The length of the CDR3 is 19 residues. CDR1 is SGHTA, CDR2 FQGTGA, per germline. V was cut by 4 bases and J by 2 bases, with 21 bases left in between. The CDR3 DNA follows: TGTGCCAGCAGCTCACTATCTAAACAGGGAGGTACTGGGGCCAACGTCCTGACTTTC. Translating gives CASSSLSKQGGTGANVLTF.

The rearrangement joins TRBV10-3 to TRBJ1-3; D perhaps matches TRBD1 (5 bases). V was clipped by 10 bases and J by 0 bases, with 16 bases between them. Germline-derived CDR1 and CDR2 are ENHRY and SYGVKD. The CDR3 totals 15 residues. The chain's CDR3 is CASRTPRVSGNTIYF. CDR3 nucleotide sequence: TGTGCCAGCAGGACTCCCAGGGTCTCTGGAAACACCATATATTTT.

Ten or more counts support this clonotype. This chain joins TRBV19 and TRBJ2-7; D gene uncertain. The V gene's germline CDR1 is LNHDA and CDR2 SQIVND (reference sequence). V was pared by 7 bases and J by 1 base, with 14 bases between. This CDR3 contains 14 residues. CDR3 sequence reads: CASKSSGGSYEQYF. In nucleotides, the CDR3 is TGTGCCAGTAAATCCTCAGGCGGTTCCTACGAGCAGTACTTC.

This clonotype was picked up many times. The rearrangement links TRBV19 to TRBJ1-1; 8 bases agree with TRBD1. J was trimmed by 3 bases and V by 6 bases; bases with no gene match: 3. Looked up from germline, CDR1 is LNHDA and CDR2 is SQIVND (reference sequence). The CDR3 runs to 13 residues. The CDR3 loop is CASRDRVDTEAFF. The CDR3, as DNA: TGTGCCAGTAGGGACAGGGTTGACACTGAAGCTTTCTTT.

This clonotype has more than one count but fewer than ten. V usage is TRBV27 and J usage is TRBJ1-2; D gene unclear. V dropped 7 bases and J dropped 8 bases, with 17 bases sitting between them. Per the germline V gene, CDR1 is MNHEY and CDR2 is SMNVEV (reference sequence). CDR3 length: 13 residues. The CDR3 here is CASKDGGGSGYTF. The CDR3 coding sequence is TGTGCCAGCAAGGACGGAGGTGGAAGCGGCTACACCTTC.

Many counts were recorded for this clonotype. The chain joins TRBV6-6 to TRBJ2-7; perhaps TRBD2 as D (6 bases). The V gene's germline CDR1 is MNHNY and CDR2 SVGAGI (reference sequence). The CDR3 is 14 amino acids. V dropped 7 bases and J dropped 2 bases, with 15 bases sitting between them. Here the CDR3 reads CASMRPSDPYEQYF. As DNA, the CDR3 is TGTGCCAGCATGAGGCCTAGCGACCCCTACGAGCAGTACTTC.

V and J are TRBV5-5 and TRBJ2-3, with TRBD2 matching over 9 bases. J was trimmed by 3 bases and V by 3 bases; bases with no gene match: 5. Germline CDR1 is SGHKS and CDR2 is YYEKEE (reference sequence). The CDR3 is 15 residues long. This CDR3 is CASSWGLAGTDTQYF. DNA for the CDR3: TGTGCCAGCAGCTGGGGACTAGCAGGTACAGATACGCAGTATTTT.

The genes are TRBV7-2 and TRBJ2-6; 13 nucleotides agree with TRBD2. Germline V gene sequence: CDR1 SGHTA, CDR2 FQGNSA. CDR3 size: 20 residues. The V segment lost 3 bases and the J segment 0 bases; nucleotides outside the gene matches: 8. DNA for the CDR3: TGTGCCAGCAGCTTGATAGGGACTAGCGGGACAAGCTCTGGGGCCAACGTCCTGACTTTC. This codes for CASSLIGTSGTSSGANVLTF. Using reference TRBV7-2 and TRBJ2-6 for the parts outside the CDR3, the full variable domain is GAGVSQSPSNKVTEKGKDVELRCDPISGHTALYWYRQSLGQGLEFLIYFQGNSAPDKSGLPSDRFSAERTGGSVSTLTIQRTQQEDSAVYLCASSLIGTSGTSSGANVLTFGAGSRLTVL.

The chain uses TRBV30 and TRBJ1-1, with D tentatively TRBD1 (5 bases). This CDR3 has 13 residues. CDR1 and CDR2 from the germline V gene are GTSNPN and SVGIG (reference sequence). V lost 3 bases and J lost 2, with 10 bases in between. CDR3 sequence reads: CAWSAGHNTEAFF. CDR3 nucleotides: TGTGCCTGGAGCGCCGGACACAACACTGAAGCTTTCTTT.

This clonotype is a singleton in its sample. The V call is TRBV29-1, the J call TRBJ2-7, with 8 bases lining up with TRBD1. With 8 bases clipped from V and 3 bases from J, the junction kept 6 bases outside the gene matches. The CDR3 spans 12 residues. Germline V CDR1 and CDR2: SQVTM, ANQGSEA. The CDR3 sequence is CSYGQGHYEQYF. The CDR3 DNA reads as TGCAGCTACGGACAGGGTCACTACGAGCAGTACTTC.

The table lists this clonotype with many counts. This chain joins TRBV19 and TRBJ1-5; D ambiguous. Per the germline V gene, CDR1 is LNHDA and CDR2 is SQIVND (reference sequence). The CDR3 totals 14 residues. Trimming took 7 bases from V and 0 from J, leaving 10 bases between them. The CDR3 protein is CASTLFNSNQPQHF. The CDR3 region has the DNA TGTGCCAGTACCCTATTCAATAGCAATCAGCCCCAGCATTTT. The variable domain in full, with the rest retrieved from reference TRBV19 and TRBJ1-5, is DGGITQSPKYLFRKEGQNVTLSCEQNLNHDAMYWYRQDPGQGLRLIYYSQIVNDFQKGDIAEGYSVSREKKESFPLTVTSAQKNPTAFYLCASTLFNSNQPQHFGDGTRLSIL.

This clonotype has more than one count but fewer than ten. For the CDR3, the DNA is TGCGCCAGCAGCTCCGGGACACCGGTTGGAGAGACCCAGTACTTC. Translated, it gives CASSSGTPVGETQYF. J is TRBJ2-5 and V is TRBV5-1; a weak D match, TRBD1 (6 bases). CDR3 length: 15 amino acids. Germline-derived CDR1 and CDR2 are SGHRS and YFSETQ. V gave up 3 bases and J gave up 4 bases, with 16 bases separating them. Together with reference TRBV5-1 and TRBJ2-5, the CDR3 gives the full variable domain: KAGVTQTPRYLIKTRGQQVTLSCSPISGHRSVSWYQQTPGQGLQFLFEYFSETQRNKGNFPGRFSGRQFSNSRSEMNVSTLELGDSALYLCASSSGTPVGETQYFGPGTRLLVL.

J is TRBJ1-2 and V is TRBV19; perhaps TRBD1 as D (6 bases). With 3 bases removed from V and 12 bases from J, the gap between germline ends came to 17 bases. The CDR3 has 13 amino acids. Germline V gene sequence: CDR1 LNHDA, CDR2 SQIVND (reference sequence). CDR3 sequence: CASSMSGAAGNTF. The CDR3 DNA reads TGTGCCAGTAGTATGTCGGGGGCTGCTGGAAACACCTTC. Full variable domain (remainder filled in from reference TRBV19 and TRBJ1-2): DGGITQSPKYLFRKEGQNVTLSCEQNLNHDAMYWYRQDPGQGLRLIYYSQIVNDFQKGDIAEGYSVSREKKESFPLTVTSAQKNPTAFYLCASSMSGAAGNTFGSGTRLTVV.

This clonotype has at least ten counts. This chain uses TRBV6-6 with TRBJ1-3; D is uncertain. The germline V gene encodes CDR1 MNHNY and CDR2 SVGAGI (reference sequence). The CDR3 sequence is 15 residues long. Trimming shortened V by 2 bases and J by 4 bases, and 12 bases separated the two germline ends. CDR3 residues: CASSYNPTMGNTIYF. CDR3 DNA: TGTGCCAGCAGTTACAACCCAACAATGGGAAACACCATATATTTT.

This clonotype has a handful of counts. V usage is TRBV20-1 and J usage is TRBJ1-2; 8 bases map to TRBD1. Trimming removed 6 bases from V and 6 bases from J; junction bases left unmatched: 15. The V gene's germline CDR1 is DFQATT and CDR2 SNEGSKA (reference sequence). The CDR3 runs 15 residues. This CDR3 is CSANPSGTGKDGYTF. The CDR3 coding sequence is TGCAGTGCCAACCCCAGCGGGACAGGCAAAGATGGCTACACCTTC.

The chain has TRBV11-1 and TRBJ2-2, with TRBD1 matching 9 bases. The CDR3 length is 20 residues. After removal of 2 bases from V and 8 bases from J, the junction contained 21 bases not matched to a gene. Germline CDR1 SGHAT, CDR2 FQDESV (reference sequence). CDR3 in amino acids: CASSLYAGPPGQGPPGELFF. The CDR3, as DNA: TGTGCCAGCAGCTTATATGCGGGGCCTCCGGGACAGGGACCTCCTGGGGAGCTGTTTTTT.